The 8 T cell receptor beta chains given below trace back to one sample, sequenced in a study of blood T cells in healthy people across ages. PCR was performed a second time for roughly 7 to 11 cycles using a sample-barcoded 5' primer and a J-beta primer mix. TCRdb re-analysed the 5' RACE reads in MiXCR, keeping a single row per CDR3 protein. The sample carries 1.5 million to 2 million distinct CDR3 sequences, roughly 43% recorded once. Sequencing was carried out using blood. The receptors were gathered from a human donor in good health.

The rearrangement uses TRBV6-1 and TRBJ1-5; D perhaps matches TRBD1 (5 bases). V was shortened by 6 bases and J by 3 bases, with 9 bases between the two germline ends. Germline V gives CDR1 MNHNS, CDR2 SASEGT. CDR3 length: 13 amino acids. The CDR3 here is CASRGGNNQPQHF. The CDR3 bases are TGTGCCAGCAGGGGGGGAAACAATCAGCCCCAGCATTTT.

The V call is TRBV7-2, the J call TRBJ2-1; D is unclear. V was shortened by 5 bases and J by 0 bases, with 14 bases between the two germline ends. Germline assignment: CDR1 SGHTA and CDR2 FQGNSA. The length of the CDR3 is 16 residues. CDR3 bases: TGTGCCAGCAGCCTGGTTAGTTCGGGCTCCTACAATGAGCAGTTCTTC. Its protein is CASSLVSSGSYNEQFF.

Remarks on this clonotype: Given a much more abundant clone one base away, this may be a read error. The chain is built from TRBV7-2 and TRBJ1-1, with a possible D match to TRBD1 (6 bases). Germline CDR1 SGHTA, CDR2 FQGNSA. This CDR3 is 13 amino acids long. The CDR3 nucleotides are TGTGCCAGCAGACAGGGTATGAACACTGGAGCTTTCTTT. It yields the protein CASRQGMNTGAFF. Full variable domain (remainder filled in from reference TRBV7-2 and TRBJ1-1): GAGVSQSPSNKVTEKGKDVELRCDPISGHTALYWYRQSLGQGLEFLIYFQGNSAPDKSGLPSDRFSAERTGGSVSTLTIQRTQQEDSAVYLCASRQGMNTGAFFGQGTRLTVV.

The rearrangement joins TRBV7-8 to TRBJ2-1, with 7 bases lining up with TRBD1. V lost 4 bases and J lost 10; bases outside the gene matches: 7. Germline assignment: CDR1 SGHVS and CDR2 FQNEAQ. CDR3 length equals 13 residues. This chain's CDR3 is CASSSAWTGEQFF. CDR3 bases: TGTGCCAGCAGCTCAGCCTGGACAGGAGAGCAGTTCTTC.

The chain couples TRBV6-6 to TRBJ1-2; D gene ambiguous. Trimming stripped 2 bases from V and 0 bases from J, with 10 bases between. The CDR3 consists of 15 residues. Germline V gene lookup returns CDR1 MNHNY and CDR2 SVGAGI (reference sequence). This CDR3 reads CASSYVPAANYGYTF. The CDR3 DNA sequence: TGTGCCAGCAGTTACGTACCGGCGGCTAACTATGGCTACACCTTC.

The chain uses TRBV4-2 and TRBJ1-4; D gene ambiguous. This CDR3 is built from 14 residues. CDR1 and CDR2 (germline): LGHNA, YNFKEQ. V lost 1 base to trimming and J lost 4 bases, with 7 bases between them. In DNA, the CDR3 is TGTGCCAGCAGCCAAGTCGAGAATAATGAAAAACTGTTTTTT. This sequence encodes CASSQVENNEKLFF.

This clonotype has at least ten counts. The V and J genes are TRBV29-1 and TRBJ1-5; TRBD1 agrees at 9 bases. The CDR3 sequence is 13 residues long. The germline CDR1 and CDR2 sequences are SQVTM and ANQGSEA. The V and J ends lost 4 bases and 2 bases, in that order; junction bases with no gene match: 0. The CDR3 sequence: CSVGDRGNQPQHF. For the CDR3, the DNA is TGCAGCGTTGGGGACAGGGGCAATCAGCCCCAGCATTTT.

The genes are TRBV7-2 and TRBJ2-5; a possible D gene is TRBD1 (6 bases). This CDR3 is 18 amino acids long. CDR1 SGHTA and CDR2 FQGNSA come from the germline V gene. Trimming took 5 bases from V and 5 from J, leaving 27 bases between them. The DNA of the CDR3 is TGTGCCAGCAGCAAATGGGGACCGGACAGAGCCCTTTTCGAGACCCAGTACTTC. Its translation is CASSKWGPDRALFETQYF. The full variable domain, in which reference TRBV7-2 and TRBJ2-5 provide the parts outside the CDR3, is GAGVSQSPSNKVTEKGKDVELRCDPISGHTALYWYRQSLGQGLEFLIYFQGNSAPDKSGLPSDRFSAERTGGSVSTLTIQRTQQEDSAVYLCASSKWGPDRALFETQYFGPGTRLLVL.